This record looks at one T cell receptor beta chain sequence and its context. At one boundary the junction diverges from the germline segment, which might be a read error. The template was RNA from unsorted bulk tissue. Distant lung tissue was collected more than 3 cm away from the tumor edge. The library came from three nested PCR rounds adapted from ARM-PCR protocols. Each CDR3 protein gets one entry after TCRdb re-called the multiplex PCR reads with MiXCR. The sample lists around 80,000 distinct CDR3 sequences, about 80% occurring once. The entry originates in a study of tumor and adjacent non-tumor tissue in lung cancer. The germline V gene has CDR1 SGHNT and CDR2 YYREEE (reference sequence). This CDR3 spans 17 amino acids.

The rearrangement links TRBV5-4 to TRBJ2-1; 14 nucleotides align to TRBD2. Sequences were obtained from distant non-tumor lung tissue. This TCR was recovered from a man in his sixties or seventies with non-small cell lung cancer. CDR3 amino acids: CASSPPGLAGAYNKQFF. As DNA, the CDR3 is TGTGCCAGCAGCCCACCGGGACTAGCGGGAGCCTACAATAAGCAGTTCTTC.